These 27 T cell receptor beta chains came from one sample sequenced in a study of shared clonotypes between healthy human individuals. Method: immunoSEQ multiplex PCR; TCRdb's copy keeps in-frame clones and lacks some. The sample contains under 600,000 clones, over 60% of which appear only once. Sequenced: PBMCs. Receptors originate from a woman aged 40 to 50 in good health. Some clones in this sample may be carry-over from other donors' samples.

This clone was seen only once. This sequence joins TRBV11-2 and TRBJ2-2, with D unresolved. The germline CDR1 and CDR2 sequences are SGHAT and FQNNGV. V lost 5 bases and J lost 1, with 14 bases in between. The CDR3 is made up of 16 amino acids. CDR3 coding DNA: TGTGCCAGCAGCCTACTGGTAGGGCTGAACACCGGGGAGCTGTTTTTT. Translation: CASSLLVGLNTGELFF.

This clone appeared a single time. V and J are TRBV10-2 and TRBJ2-2; the D is unclear. Germline assignment: CDR1 WSHSY and CDR2 SAAADI. V was cut by 9 bases and J by 2 bases, with 13 bases left in between. The CDR3 is made up of 14 amino acids. The CDR3 DNA sequence: TGCGCCAGTCAGGTCATGGCCAACACCGGGGAGCTGTTTTTT. Translated, it gives CASQVMANTGELFF.

The genes are TRBV28 and TRBJ1-5, with 8 bases identical to TRBD1. Trimming at V came to 2 bases and at J to 4 bases, leaving 10 bases not matched to a gene. Germline V gene data show CDR1 as MDHEN and CDR2 as SYDVKM. This CDR3 is 17 amino acids long. In DNA, the CDR3 is TGTGCCAGCAGTTTACCCGGACAGGGCGTAGGGAATCAGCCCCAGCATTTT. It codes for CASSLPGQGVGNQPQHF.

The chain combines TRBV5-1 with TRBJ2-1, with D perhaps TRBD2 (6 bases). CDR1 SGHRS and CDR2 YFSETQ come from the germline V gene. The V end lost 5 bases, the J end lost 0 bases, and 12 bases lay between the germline ends. This CDR3 spans 15 amino acids. CDR3 DNA sequence: TGCGCCAGCAGTACCGGGACTGACTCCTACAATGAGCAGTTCTTC. Encoded protein: CASSTGTDSYNEQFF.

The V and J genes are TRBV5-4 and TRBJ2-2, with D maybe TRBD1 (5 bases). Germline V gives CDR1 SGHNT, CDR2 YYREEE (reference sequence). This CDR3 spans 16 amino acids. The V end lost 0 bases, the J end lost 7 bases, and 16 bases lay between the germline ends. CDR3 sequence reads: CASSLVGAGFGGELFF. CDR3 nucleotides: TGTGCCAGCAGCTTGGTTGGGGCTGGGTTCGGCGGGGAGCTGTTTTTT.

This clone was observed a handful of times. V usage is TRBV10-3 and J usage is TRBJ1-5; possibly TRBD1 for D (6 bases). The CDR3 totals 13 residues. The germline V gene encodes CDR1 ENHRY and CDR2 SYGVKD. Trimming left V 11 bases short and J 5 bases short, with 16 bases between. The CDR3 here is CASQGATDQPQHF. The DNA for the CDR3 is TGTGCCTCACAGGGTGCGACCGATCAGCCCCAGCATTTT.

This chain uses TRBV25-1 with TRBJ2-5; 7 bases align to TRBD1. The germline V gene encodes CDR1 MGHDK and CDR2 SYGVNS. This CDR3 has 15 amino acids. The junction had 10 bases not matched to a gene; V was cut back by 5 bases and J by 4 bases. The CDR3 here is CASSNRQGVGETQYF. In DNA, the CDR3 is TGTGCCAGCAGTAACAGACAGGGCGTCGGAGAGACCCAGTACTTC.

The chain is built from TRBV6-1 and TRBJ2-1; maybe TRBD1 (6 bases). Trimming removed 3 bases at V and 7 bases at J, with 13 bases between. There are 14 residues in the CDR3. Germline assignment: CDR1 MNHNS and CDR2 SASEGT. CDR3 loop: CASSDAGAENEQFF. The CDR3 DNA follows: TGTGCCAGCAGTGATGCAGGGGCGGAGAATGAGCAGTTCTTC.

The chain couples TRBV5-4 to TRBJ2-3; D perhaps matches TRBD2 (6 bases). The V and J ends lost 0 bases and 1 base respectively, with 12 bases between them. The CDR3 is 16 amino acids. Germline CDR1 is SGHNT and CDR2 is YYREEE (reference sequence). The CDR3 here is CASSLVTGAGTDTQYF. DNA of the CDR3: TGTGCCAGCAGCTTGGTTACGGGAGCGGGCACAGATACGCAGTATTTT.

The chain couples TRBV14 to TRBJ1-1, with D perhaps TRBD1 (6 bases). V was pared by 4 bases and J by 1 base, with 13 bases between. This CDR3 is built from 15 residues. The germline V gene encodes CDR1 SGHDN and CDR2 FVKESK. CDR3 region: CASSPWGGRNTEAFF. CDR3 coding DNA: TGTGCCAGCAGCCCTTGGGGGGGCCGGAACACTGAAGCTTTCTTT.

About this clone itself: The same CDR3 can be traced to other DNA sequences in this sample. The V and J genes are TRBV5-1 and TRBJ2-7; 7 bases are a match to TRBD1. After removal of 3 bases from V and 3 bases from J, the junction contained 9 bases not matched to a gene. Germline V CDR1 and CDR2: SGHRS, YFSETQ. The CDR3 sequence is 15 residues long. The CDR3 nucleotides are TGCGCCAGCAGCTCAAACAGGGGATCTAGCTACGAGCAGTACTTC. This gives the protein CASSSNRGSSYEQYF. Full variable domain (outside the CDR3, taken from reference TRBV5-1 and TRBJ2-7): KAGVTQTPRYLIKTRGQQVTLSCSPISGHRSVSWYQQTPGQGLQFLFEYFSETQRNKGNFPGRFSGRQFSNSRSEMNVSTLELGDSALYLCASSSNRGSSYEQYFGPGTRLTVT.

The rearrangement uses TRBV28 and TRBJ1-2; D possibly corresponds to TRBD1 (5 bases). This CDR3 has 17 residues. Trimming took 3 bases from V and 4 from J, leaving 21 bases between them. Germline CDR1 reads MDHEN; CDR2 reads SYDVKM. Here the CDR3 DNA reads TGTGCCAGCAGTTTGACAGCCCTCCCCCGGGGGGTCTATGGCTACACCTTC. Encoded protein: CASSLTALPRGVYGYTF.

The V gene is TRBV28, the J gene TRBJ1-1; no clear D. Trimming took 2 bases from V and 0 from J, leaving 10 bases between them. Germline values: CDR1 MDHEN, CDR2 SYDVKM. The CDR3 has 15 amino acids. CDR3 sequence (DNA): TGTGCCAGCAGTTTAAGTTGGAGATTGAACACTGAAGCTTTCTTT. Protein product: CASSLSWRLNTEAFF.

In this sample, this clone turned up once. V and J are TRBV28 and TRBJ2-1; 7 bases are shared with TRBD2. Per germline, CDR1 MDHEN and CDR2 SYDVKM. With 5 bases clipped from V and 8 bases from J, the junction kept 12 bases outside the gene matches. The CDR3 covers 15 residues. CDR3 sequence reads: CASSTLAGYEDEQFF. CDR3 coding DNA: TGTGCCAGCAGTACCTTAGCGGGTTATGAGGATGAGCAGTTCTTC. The full variable domain, in which reference TRBV28 and TRBJ2-1 provide the parts outside the CDR3, is DVKVTQSSRYLVKRTGEKVFLECVQDMDHENMFWYRQDPGLGLRLIYFSYDVKMKEKGDIPEGYSVSREKKERFSLILESASTNQTSMYLCASSTLAGYEDEQFFGPGTRLTVL.

The J gene is TRBJ2-6, the V gene TRBV19; TRBD1 matches at 11 bases. The CDR3 contains 16 residues. Germline V CDR1 and CDR2: LNHDA, SQIVND (reference sequence). J lost 0 bases, V lost 11 bases, and 6 bases had no gene match. The CDR3 DNA follows: TGTGCCTCAAGGACAGGGGGCGGCTCTGGGGCCAACGTCCTGACTTTC. This sequence encodes CASRTGGGSGANVLTF.

The chain recombines TRBV28 with TRBJ1-3; possibly TRBD1 for D (6 bases). There are 15 residues in the CDR3. The germline V gene encodes CDR1 MDHEN and CDR2 SYDVKM. V gave up 2 bases and J gave up 2 bases, with 10 bases separating them. CDR3 DNA sequence: TGTGCCAGCAGTTTAAGGGGGAGAGCTGGAAACACCATATATTTT. It specifies CASSLRGRAGNTIYF. The variable domain in full, with the rest retrieved from reference TRBV28 and TRBJ1-3, is DVKVTQSSRYLVKRTGEKVFLECVQDMDHENMFWYRQDPGLGLRLIYFSYDVKMKEKGDIPEGYSVSREKKERFSLILESASTNQTSMYLCASSLRGRAGNTIYFGEGSWLTVV.

The chain couples TRBV28 to TRBJ2-2; tentatively, D is TRBD1 or TRBD2 (6 bases each). V was pared by 3 bases and J by 2 bases, with 22 bases between. The CDR3 is 19 amino acids. Germline assignment: CDR1 MDHEN and CDR2 SYDVKM. CDR3 loop: CASSFGGGYFGENTGELFF. The CDR3 coding sequence is TGTGCCAGCAGTTTCGGGGGCGGGTATTTTGGGGAAAACACCGGGGAGCTGTTTTTT.

This chain connects TRBV5-1 to TRBJ2-3; 7 bases are a match to TRBD2. J lost 1 base, V lost 5 bases, and 10 bases had no gene match. The V gene's germline CDR1 is SGHRS and CDR2 YFSETQ. The CDR3 totals 16 residues. CDR3 region: CASSELGGYRTDTQYF. The DNA of the CDR3 is TGCGCCAGCAGTGAGCTGGGAGGGTATCGCACAGATACGCAGTATTTT. The variable domain in full, with the rest retrieved from reference TRBV5-1 and TRBJ2-3, is KAGVTQTPRYLIKTRGQQVTLSCSPISGHRSVSWYQQTPGQGLQFLFEYFSETQRNKGNFPGRFSGRQFSNSRSEMNVSTLELGDSALYLCASSELGGYRTDTQYFGPGTRLTVL.

The CDR3 sequence is CASSLAKRGRGQGYEQYF. DNA for the CDR3: TGTGCCAGCAGCTTAGCCAAGAGAGGTCGGGGACAGGGATACGAGCAGTACTTC. V is TRBV7-6 and J is TRBJ2-7, with TRBD1 identical over 9 bases. Germline-derived CDR1 and CDR2 are SGHVS and FNYEAQ. The CDR3 consists of 18 residues. Trimming cost V 0 bases and J 4 bases; bases outside gene matches: 13.

The chain uses TRBV11-2 and TRBJ2-1; 12 positions agree with TRBD2. Unmatched junction bases numbered 1, after V lost 4 bases and J lost 6 bases. The CDR3 has 14 amino acids. The V gene's germline CDR1 is SGHAT and CDR2 FQNNGV. Here the CDR3 DNA reads TGTGCCAGCAGCTGGACTAGCGGGATCAATGAGCAGTTCTTC. Amino acids: CASSWTSGINEQFF.

The chain combines TRBV6-5 with TRBJ2-7; 11 positions agree with TRBD2. Trimming removed 2 bases from V and 5 bases from J; junction bases left unmatched: 5. There are 15 residues in the CDR3. In germline, CDR1 is MNHEY, CDR2 SVGAGI. CDR3 sequence reads: CASSYRLAGFHEQYF. CDR3 sequence (DNA): TGTGCCAGCAGTTACAGACTAGCGGGATTCCACGAGCAGTACTTC.

The gene calls are TRBV5-1 and TRBJ1-2; D may be TRBD1 (5 bases). The CDR3 has 15 residues. The germline gives CDR1 SGHRS, CDR2 YFSETQ. Trimming took off 0 bases at V and 7 bases at J, with 16 bases between the two ends. The CDR3 here is CASSLAGQGRVGYTF. CDR3 DNA sequence: TGCGCCAGCAGCTTGGCAGGCCAGGGCAGGGTTGGCTACACCTTC.

This clone appeared many times. At one end, the junction sequence differs from germline, possibly due to a read error. The chain uses TRBV5-8 and TRBJ1-1, with D possibly matching TRBD1 (5 bases). The germline CDR1 and CDR2 sequences are SGHTS and YDEGEE. The CDR3 covers 11 residues. The CDR3 region has the DNA TGTGCCAGCACACCGGACACGGAAGCTTTCTTT. Translating it yields CASTPDTEAFF.

This clone was counted a single time. This sequence joins TRBV30 and TRBJ1-1; a possible D gene is TRBD1 (5 bases). The CDR3 totals 13 residues. Trimming removed 0 bases from V and 1 base from J, with 6 bases in between. Germline values: CDR1 GTSNPN, CDR2 SVGIG (reference sequence). CDR3 in amino acids: CAWSVGENTEAFF. CDR3 nucleotides: TGTGCCTGGAGTGTAGGGGAGAACACTGAAGCTTTCTTT.

The V and J genes are TRBV6-1 and TRBJ2-7; 7 bases match TRBD1. The germline gives CDR1 MNHNS, CDR2 SASEGT. This CDR3 spans 13 amino acids. The V segment lost 4 bases and the J segment 3 bases; nucleotides outside the gene matches: 3. The CDR3 spells CASSVGQSYEQYF. In nucleotides, the CDR3 is TGTGCCAGCAGTGTGGGACAGAGCTACGAGCAGTACTTC.

The rearrangement joins TRBV27 to TRBJ2-3; no definite D call. Germline values: CDR1 MNHEY, CDR2 SMNVEV (reference sequence). The CDR3 length is 15 residues. V lost 2 bases and J lost 2, with 11 bases in between. The CDR3 sequence: CASSLRWGSTDTQYF. The CDR3 nucleotides are TGTGCCAGCAGTTTACGGTGGGGATCCACAGATACGCAGTATTTT.

To note about this clone: Other DNA sequences in this sample translate to the same CDR3. This sequence joins TRBV5-6 and TRBJ2-3; unclear D gene. V was cut by 0 bases and J by 1 base, with 6 bases left in between. Germline V gene lookup returns CDR1 SGHDT and CDR2 YYEEEE. This CDR3 has 14 residues. The chain's CDR3 is CASSLVWGTDTQYF. The CDR3 region has the DNA TGTGCCAGCAGCTTGGTCTGGGGCACAGATACGCAGTATTTT.